Presented here are 5 T cell receptor beta chains from one specimen sequenced in a study of cytomegalovirus exposure and HLA in healthy donors. PCR involved 60 Vbeta and 13 Jbeta primers. Sequenced by immunoSEQ multiplex PCR; TCRdb stores in-frame clones only, minus some. The data show under 150,000 clones, over 65% seen once. Sequenced input: PBMCs. Receptors originate from a man between 50 and 59 years old in good health and CMV-seronegative.

The chain carries TRBV6-5 and TRBJ2-7; D is unclear. Trimming cost V 0 bases and J 8 bases, with 17 bases left between them. Germline V gene lookup returns CDR1 MNHEY and CDR2 SVGAGI. The length of the CDR3 is 15 residues. This chain's CDR3 is CASSYSTPLPNKQYF. The CDR3 DNA reads TGTGCCAGCAGTTACTCGACTCCATTACCGAACAAGCAGTACTTC.

The CDR3 DNA sequence: TGTGCCAGCAGCGTAGGGGAGACTGAAGCTTTCTTT. It yields the protein CASSVGETEAFF. This sequence joins TRBV9 and TRBJ1-1; D not certain. Germline V gene data show CDR1 as SGDLS and CDR2 as YYNGEE. The CDR3 extends over 12 amino acids. V was shortened by 0 bases and J by 5 bases, with 5 bases between the two germline ends.

The chain joins TRBV29-1 to TRBJ2-2, with 8 bases lining up with TRBD1. After removal of 1 base from V and 7 bases from J, the junction contained 5 bases not matched to a gene. In germline, CDR1 is SQVTM, CDR2 ANQGSEA. This CDR3 is built from 14 residues. CDR3 nucleotides: TGCAGCGTTGAAGGGGACAGGTCCTACGGGGAGCTGTTTTTT. Its translation is CSVEGDRSYGELFF.

V is TRBV11-3 and J is TRBJ2-3, with 14 positions matching TRBD2. This CDR3 region has 18 residues. The germline V gene has CDR1 SGHNT and CDR2 YENEEA. Unmatched junction bases numbered 11, after V lost 5 bases and J lost 4 bases. DNA of the CDR3: TGTGCCAGCAGCACTGACCACCCGGGACTAGCGGGAGCAGATACGCAGTATTTT. As protein: CASSTDHPGLAGADTQYF.

This chain joins TRBV11-2 and TRBJ2-2; possible D gene TRBD2, 6 bases. Trimming stripped 3 bases from V and 2 bases from J, with 13 bases between. Germline CDR1 SGHAT, CDR2 FQNNGV. This CDR3 comprises 16 residues. CDR3 amino acids: CASSFSGRKNTGELFF. In nucleotides, the CDR3 is TGTGCCAGCAGCTTTAGCGGACGCAAAAACACCGGGGAGCTGTTTTTT. Looking up the rest from reference TRBV11-2 and TRBJ2-2 gives the full variable domain: EAGVAQSPRYKIIEKRQSVAFWCNPISGHATLYWYQQILGQGPKLLIQFQNNGVVDDSQLPKDRFSAERLKGVDSTLKIQPAKLEDSAVYLCASSFSGRKNTGELFFGEGSRLTVL.